This is a list of T cell receptor beta chains from one sample in a study of blood T cells in healthy people across ages. TCRdb called the 5' RACE reads again in MiXCR, with one record for every CDR3 protein. The sample has 600,000 to 800,000 distinct CDR3 sequences, around 20% seen once; the top ten hold about 3.6%. The sequenced sample was blood. Receptors originate from a man between 65 and 85 years old in good health. Both conserved end residues are part of each CDR3. D genes are given only for firm matches. Size values are once, few and many counts, or a class for expanded clones, and some rows have none.

j_gene,d_gene,v_gene,abundance,CDR3nt,CDR3aa
TRBJ1-1,NA,TRBV5-6,many,TGTGCCAGCAGCTTGGGGAGTGGCGGGACTGAAGCTTTCTTT,CASSLGSGGTEAFF
TRBJ1-5,NA,TRBV5-8,few,TGTGCCAGCAGCTTGGTGGCGGGCAATCAGCCCCAGCATTTT,CASSLVAGNQPQHF
TRBJ2-5,NA,TRBV24-1,NA,TGTGCCACCAGTGATCATACAGGGCTGGAGACCCAGTACTTC,CATSDHTGLETQYF
TRBJ2-1,TRBD1,TRBV14,few,TGTGCCAGCAGCTCGGACAGGGCGACTAGTTACTCCTACAATGAGCAGTTCTTC,CASSSDRATSYSYNEQFF
TRBJ2-1,NA,TRBV10-3,few,TGTGCCATCAGTGCGGGGCTAGACCTTGAGCAGTTCTTC,CAISAGLDLEQFF
TRBJ2-3,NA,TRBV12-3/TRBV12-4,NA,TGTGCCAGCAGTCGCCTAGCGTCGGGAGCCAGCACAGATACGCAGTATTTT,CASSRLASGASTDTQYF
TRBJ2-2,TRBD2,TRBV9,NA,TGTGCCAGCAGCGTAGCCCGGGAGGGTACAAACACCGGGGAGCTGTTTTTT,CASSVAREGTNTGELFF
TRBJ1-1,TRBD1,TRBV3-1,NA,TGTGCCAGCAGCTCCAGGGGGCTTGCTGAAGCTTTCTTT,CASSSRGLAEAFF
TRBJ2-7,NA,TRBV27,many,TGTGCCAGCAGTTTAGCCCCCAGACTGGGGAACTACGAGCAGTACTTC,CASSLAPRLGNYEQYF
TRBJ2-7,TRBD1,TRBV4-3,few,TGCGCCAGCAGCCAAAACCCAGGGGGCGAGCAGTACTTC,CASSQNPGGEQYF
TRBJ2-5,TRBD2,TRBV24-1,once,TGTGCCACCAGTGAGGGAGGGACGACTGGAGAGACCCAGTACTTC,CATSEGGTTGETQYF
TRBJ2-7,TRBD1,TRBV6-5,NA,TGTGCCAGCACCGAAGACAGGGGGGTCTCCGAGCAGTACTTC,CASTEDRGVSEQYF
TRBJ2-7,NA,TRBV5-8,NA,TGTGCCAGCAGTCAACATCCCATTTCGGGATATGTGAGCGAGCAGTACTTC,CASSQHPISGYVSEQYF
TRBJ2-5,NA,TRBV7-7,many,TGTGCTAGCAGCTTGGGGACCGCCCCCGGCCAAGAGACCCAGTACTTC,CASSLGTAPGQETQYF
TRBJ2-7,NA,TRBV29-1,NA,TGCAGCGTTGAAGGACTAGTGGGAGGTAGCTACGAGCAGTACTTC,CSVEGLVGGSYEQYF
TRBJ2-1,NA,TRBV9,NA,TGTGCCAGCAGCGTAGCTTCGTGGCGTAGCTACAATGAGCAGTTCTTC,CASSVASWRSYNEQFF
TRBJ2-7,TRBD2,TRBV2,many,TGTGCCACCTACCGCGGGGGGGCCCGCTACGAGCAGTACTTC,CATYRGGARYEQYF
TRBJ2-1,NA,TRBV5-1,NA,TGCGCCAGCAGCCGGGGTGGGGCAAGTTCCCAGTTAGCCTACAATGAGCAGTTCTTC,CASSRGGASSQLAYNEQFF
TRBJ2-7,NA,TRBV27,NA,TGTGCCAGCAGTTCCCGGTGGGTGCTGAGCTCCTACGAGCAGTACTTC,CASSSRWVLSSYEQYF
TRBJ2-3,TRBD2,TRBV7-3,NA,TGTGCCGGTAGCGGGGGGACTAATGCAGATACGCAGTATTTT,CAGSGGTNADTQYF
TRBJ2-5,TRBD1,TRBV6-5,NA,TGTGCCAGCAGTCCCGACAGGGGGCTGTGGGAGCAGTACTTC,CASSPDRGLWEQYF
TRBJ2-5,TRBD2,TRBV6-5,few,TGTGCCAGCAACCAAGGACTAGCCGCAAATCCCGTACAAGAGACCCAGTACTTC,CASNQGLAANPVQETQYF
TRBJ2-1,NA,TRBV4-3,many,TGCGCCAGCAGCCAAGATCCGATGGGGGCCTACAATGAGCAGTTCTTC,CASSQDPMGAYNEQFF
TRBJ1-4,NA,TRBV6-1,NA,TGTGCCAGCAGTGAACAAAACAGCGCCGTGGGTGAAAAACTGTTTTTT,CASSEQNSAVGEKLFF
TRBJ2-5,NA,TRBV7-9,many,TGTGCCAGCAGTCCAGACCCCTGGGCCCAGTACTTC,CASSPDPWAQYF
TRBJ1-1,TRBD1,TRBV2,few,TGTGCCAGCAGAGGAGGGACAGGTCCGAACACTGAAGCTTTCTTT,CASRGGTGPNTEAFF
TRBJ1-2,NA,TRBV7-9,many,TGTGCCAGCAGCTTAGGGGACGGTCCTAACTATGGCTACACCTTC,CASSLGDGPNYGYTF
TRBJ2-2,TRBD1,TRBV12-5,NA,TGTGCTAGTGCCCTGGACAGGAACGGGGAGCTGTTTTTT,CASALDRNGELFF
TRBJ2-7,TRBD1,TRBV6-5,many,TGTGCCAGCAGTTACTCACCCCCTCGGACAGGCGGGTCCTTATACGAGCAGTACTTC,CASSYSPPRTGGSLYEQYF
TRBJ2-7,NA,TRBV5-5,few,TGTGCCAGCAGCTTGACCGTCGGCCCTTACGAGCAGTACTTC,CASSLTVGPYEQYF
TRBJ2-7,TRBD2,TRBV10-3,few,TGTACCATCAGACCGTTGACTAGCGGATACGAGCAGTACTTC,CTIRPLTSGYEQYF
TRBJ2-3,TRBD2,TRBV5-6,few,TGTGCCAGCAGCTTGCGTCTAGCGGGGCCGAGCACAGATACGCAGTATTTT,CASSLRLAGPSTDTQYF
TRBJ2-3,TRBD1,TRBV20-1,NA,TGCAGTGCTAGAGATACAGGGGTTTCCCAAGATACGCAGTATTTT,CSARDTGVSQDTQYF
TRBJ2-3,NA,TRBV29-1,few,TGCAGCCCCCTTGTCCGGAGGGGGCGGTGGACAGATACGCAGTATTTT,CSPLVRRGRWTDTQYF
TRBJ1-5,NA,TRBV18,NA,TGTGCCAGCACTCAATCCGAGACTCAGCCCCAGCATTTT,CASTQSETQPQHF
TRBJ1-1,NA,TRBV28,many,TGTGCCAGCAGTTTTACGGGGAATCTTGAAGCTTTCTTT,CASSFTGNLEAFF
TRBJ2-1,NA,TRBV7-2,NA,TGTGCCAGCACCCAGCGGGCAGGGGGATACAATGAGCAGTTCTTC,CASTQRAGGYNEQFF
TRBJ2-3,NA,TRBV20-1,few,TGCAGTGCTAGAGATACCCCCAGCTACACAGATACGCAGTATTTT,CSARDTPSYTDTQYF
TRBJ2-5,TRBD2,TRBV7-8,few,TGTGCCAGCAGCTCGACTGGACTAGCGGGAGTTCCAACCCAGTGCTTC,CASSSTGLAGVPTQCF
TRBJ1-1,TRBD1,TRBV5-1,NA,TGCGCCAGCAGCAGTGGACAGGGCTTGAACACTGAAGCTTTCTTT,CASSSGQGLNTEAFF
TRBJ2-4,TRBD1,TRBV24-1,many,TGTGCCACCACATCCGGGACAGGGAGACCTTTAGCCAAAAACATTCAGTACTTC,CATTSGTGRPLAKNIQYF
TRBJ2-2,TRBD1,TRBV7-9,NA,TGTGCCAGCAGCCCAGCCGGGACAGGGGGCACCGGGGAGCTGTTTTTT,CASSPAGTGGTGELFF
TRBJ2-7,NA,TRBV29-1,few,TGCAGCGTTGAAGATTACGGGACGCACGAGCAGTACTTC,CSVEDYGTHEQYF